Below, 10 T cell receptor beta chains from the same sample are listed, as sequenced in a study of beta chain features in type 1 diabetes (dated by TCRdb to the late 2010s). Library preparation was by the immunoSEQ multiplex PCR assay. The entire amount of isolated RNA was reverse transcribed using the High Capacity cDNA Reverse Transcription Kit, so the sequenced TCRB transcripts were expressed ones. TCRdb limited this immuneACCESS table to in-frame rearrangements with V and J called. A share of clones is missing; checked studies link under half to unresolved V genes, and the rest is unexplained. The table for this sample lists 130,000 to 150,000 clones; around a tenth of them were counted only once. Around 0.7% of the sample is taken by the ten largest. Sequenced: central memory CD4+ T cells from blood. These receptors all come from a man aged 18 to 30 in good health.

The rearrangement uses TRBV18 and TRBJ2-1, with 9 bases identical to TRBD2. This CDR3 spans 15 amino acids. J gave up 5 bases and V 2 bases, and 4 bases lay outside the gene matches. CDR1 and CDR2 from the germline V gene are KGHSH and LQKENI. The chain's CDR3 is CASSPGLASNNEQFF. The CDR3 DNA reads TGTGCCAGCTCACCAGGACTAGCGTCTAACAATGAGCAGTTCTTC.

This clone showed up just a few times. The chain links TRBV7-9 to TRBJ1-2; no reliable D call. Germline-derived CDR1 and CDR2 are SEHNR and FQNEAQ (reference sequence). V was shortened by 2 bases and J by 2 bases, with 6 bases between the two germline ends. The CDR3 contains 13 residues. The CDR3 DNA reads TGTGCCAGCAGCTTACTTCCCAACTATGGCTACACCTTC. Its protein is CASSLLPNYGYTF.

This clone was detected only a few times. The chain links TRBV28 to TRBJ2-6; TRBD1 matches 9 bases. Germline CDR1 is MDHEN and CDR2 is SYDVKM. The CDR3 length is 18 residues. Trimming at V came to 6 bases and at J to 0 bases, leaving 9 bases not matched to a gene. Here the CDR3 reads CASSRKGQGISGANVLTF. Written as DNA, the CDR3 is TGTGCCAGCAGCCGAAAGGGACAGGGAATCTCTGGGGCCAACGTCCTGACTTTC. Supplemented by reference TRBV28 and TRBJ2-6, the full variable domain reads DVKVTQSSRYLVKRTGEKVFLECVQDMDHENMFWYRQDPGLGLRLIYFSYDVKMKEKGDIPEGYSVSREKKERFSLILESASTNQTSMYLCASSRKGQGISGANVLTFGAGSRLTVL.

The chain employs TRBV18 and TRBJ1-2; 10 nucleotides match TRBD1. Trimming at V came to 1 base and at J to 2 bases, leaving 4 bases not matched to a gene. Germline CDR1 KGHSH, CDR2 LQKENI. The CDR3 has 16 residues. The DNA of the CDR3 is TGTGCCAGCTCACCACTCGGACAGGGGGGGAACTATGGCTACACCTTC. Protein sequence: CASSPLGQGGNYGYTF.

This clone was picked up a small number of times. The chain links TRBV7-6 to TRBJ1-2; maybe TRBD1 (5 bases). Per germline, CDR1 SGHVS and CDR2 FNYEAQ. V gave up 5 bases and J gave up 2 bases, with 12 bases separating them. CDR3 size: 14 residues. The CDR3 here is CASSRRPGNYGYTF. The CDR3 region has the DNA TGTGCCAGCAGCCGAAGGCCAGGGAACTATGGCTACACCTTC.

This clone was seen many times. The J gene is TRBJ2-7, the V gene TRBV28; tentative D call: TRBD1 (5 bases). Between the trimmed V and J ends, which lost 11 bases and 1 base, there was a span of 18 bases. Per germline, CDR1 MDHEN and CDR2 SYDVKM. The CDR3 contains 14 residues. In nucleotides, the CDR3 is TGTGCCGGGGCACGAGGTCCTAGTTCCTACGAGCAGTACTTC. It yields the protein CAGARGPSSYEQYF.

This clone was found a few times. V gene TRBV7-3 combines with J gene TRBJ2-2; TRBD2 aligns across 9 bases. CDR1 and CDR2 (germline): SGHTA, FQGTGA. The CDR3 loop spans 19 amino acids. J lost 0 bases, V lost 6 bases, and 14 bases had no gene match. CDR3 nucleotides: TGTGCCAGCAGTATAGGAAGCGGGGGGCCCTCATCGAACACCGGGGAGCTGTTTTTT. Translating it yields CASSIGSGGPSSNTGELFF.

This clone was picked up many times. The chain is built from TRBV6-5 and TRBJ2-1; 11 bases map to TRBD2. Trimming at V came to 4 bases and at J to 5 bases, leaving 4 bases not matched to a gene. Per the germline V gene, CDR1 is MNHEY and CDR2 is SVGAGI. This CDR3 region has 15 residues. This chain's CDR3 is CASSSLAGGNNEQFF. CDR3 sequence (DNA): TGTGCCAGCAGTTCCTTAGCGGGGGGGAACAATGAGCAGTTCTTC.

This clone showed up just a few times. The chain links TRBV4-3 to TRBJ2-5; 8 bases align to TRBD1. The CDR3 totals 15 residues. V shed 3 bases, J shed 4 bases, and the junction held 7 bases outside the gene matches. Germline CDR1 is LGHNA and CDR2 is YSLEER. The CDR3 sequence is CASSHSVTGAETQYF. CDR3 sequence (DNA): TGCGCCAGCAGCCATTCCGTGACAGGGGCAGAGACCCAGTACTTC.

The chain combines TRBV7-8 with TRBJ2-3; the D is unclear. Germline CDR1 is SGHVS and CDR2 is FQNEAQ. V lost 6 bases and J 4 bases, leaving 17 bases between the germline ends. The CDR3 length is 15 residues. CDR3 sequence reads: CASSYRRELSDTQYF. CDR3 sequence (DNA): TGTGCCAGCAGTTACAGACGAGAATTATCAGATACGCAGTATTTT.